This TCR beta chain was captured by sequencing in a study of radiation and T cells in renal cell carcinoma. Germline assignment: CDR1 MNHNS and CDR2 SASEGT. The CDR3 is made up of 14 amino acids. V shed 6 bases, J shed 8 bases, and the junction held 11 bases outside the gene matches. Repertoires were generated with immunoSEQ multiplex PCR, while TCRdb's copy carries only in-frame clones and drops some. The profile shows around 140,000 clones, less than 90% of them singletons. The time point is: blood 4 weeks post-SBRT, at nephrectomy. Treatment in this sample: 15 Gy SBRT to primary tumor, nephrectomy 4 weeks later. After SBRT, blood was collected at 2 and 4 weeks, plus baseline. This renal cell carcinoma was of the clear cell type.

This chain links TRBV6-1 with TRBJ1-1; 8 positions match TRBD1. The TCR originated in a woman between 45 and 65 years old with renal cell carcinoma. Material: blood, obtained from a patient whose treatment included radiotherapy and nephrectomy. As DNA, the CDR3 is TGTGCCAGCAGCGTAACCGGGACAGGTCTCGAAGCTTTCTTT. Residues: CASSVTGTGLEAFF.